This T cell receptor beta chain appears in the sequencing data of a study of identifying expanded T cells in peripheral blood. Libraries were prepared by immunoSEQ multiplex PCR; TCRdb keeps only in-frame clonotypes and omits some of them. Here the sample spans about 80,000 clones, about 87% being singletons. The source material was blood. The TCR originated in a person aged 18 to 69 in good health.

The CDR3 bases are TGCGCCAGCAGCTTGGTTACTTCCTTGAGCACTGAAGCTTTCTTT. This codes for CASSLVTSLSTEAFF. The rearrangement links TRBV5-1 to TRBJ1-1; D ambiguous. Trimming cost V 0 bases and J 4 bases, with 13 bases left between them. Per germline, CDR1 SGHRS and CDR2 YFSETQ. CDR3 size: 15 residues. Complete variable domain (other parts from reference TRBV5-1 and TRBJ1-1): KAGVTQTPRYLIKTRGQQVTLSCSPISGHRSVSWYQQTPGQGLQFLFEYFSETQRNKGNFPGRFSGRQFSNSRSEMNVSTLELGDSALYLCASSLVTSLSTEAFFGQGTRLTVV.